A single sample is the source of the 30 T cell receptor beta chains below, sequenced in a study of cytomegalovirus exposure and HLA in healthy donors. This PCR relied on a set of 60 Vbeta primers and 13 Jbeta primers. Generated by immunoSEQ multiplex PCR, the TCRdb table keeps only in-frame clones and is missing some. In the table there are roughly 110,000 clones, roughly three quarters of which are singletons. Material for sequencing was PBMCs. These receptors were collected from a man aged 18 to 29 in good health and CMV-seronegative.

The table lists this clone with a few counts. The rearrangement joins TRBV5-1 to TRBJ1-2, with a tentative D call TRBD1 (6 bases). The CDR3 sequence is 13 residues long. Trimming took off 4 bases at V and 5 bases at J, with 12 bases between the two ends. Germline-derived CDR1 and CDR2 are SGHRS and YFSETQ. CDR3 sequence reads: CASSPGTNYGYTF. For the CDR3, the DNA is TGCGCCAGCAGCCCCGGGACAAATTATGGCTACACCTTC.

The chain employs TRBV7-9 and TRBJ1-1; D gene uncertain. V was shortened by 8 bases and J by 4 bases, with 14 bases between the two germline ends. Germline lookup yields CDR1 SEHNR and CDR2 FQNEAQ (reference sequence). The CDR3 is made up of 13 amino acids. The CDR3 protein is CASGGYAGTEAFF. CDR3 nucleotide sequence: TGTGCCAGCGGAGGGTACGCGGGCACTGAAGCTTTCTTT.

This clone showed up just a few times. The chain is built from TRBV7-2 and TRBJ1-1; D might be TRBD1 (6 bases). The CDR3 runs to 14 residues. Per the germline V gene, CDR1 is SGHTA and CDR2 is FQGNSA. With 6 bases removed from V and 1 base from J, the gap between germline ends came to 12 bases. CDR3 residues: CASRRGRGNTEAFF. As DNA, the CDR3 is TGTGCCAGCAGGCGGGGGCGGGGGAACACTGAAGCTTTCTTT.

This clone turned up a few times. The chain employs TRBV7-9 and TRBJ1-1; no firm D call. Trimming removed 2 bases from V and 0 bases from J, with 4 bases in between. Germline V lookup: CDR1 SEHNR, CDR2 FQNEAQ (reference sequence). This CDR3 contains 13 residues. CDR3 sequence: CASSLQMNTEAFF. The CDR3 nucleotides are TGTGCCAGCAGCTTACAGATGAACACTGAAGCTTTCTTT.

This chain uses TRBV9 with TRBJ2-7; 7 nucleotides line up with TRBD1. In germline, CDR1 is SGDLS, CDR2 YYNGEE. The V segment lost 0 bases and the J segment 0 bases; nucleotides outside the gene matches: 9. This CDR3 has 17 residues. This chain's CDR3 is CASSVGLRDSSSYEQYF. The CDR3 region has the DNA TGTGCCAGCAGCGTAGGTTTGAGGGACAGTTCCTCCTACGAGCAGTACTTC.

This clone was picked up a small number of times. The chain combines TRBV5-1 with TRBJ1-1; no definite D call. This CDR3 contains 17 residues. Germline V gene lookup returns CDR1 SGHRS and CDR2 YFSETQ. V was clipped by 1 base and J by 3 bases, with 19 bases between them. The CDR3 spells CASSLWAKIGGDTEAFF. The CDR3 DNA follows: TGCGCCAGCAGCTTGTGGGCCAAAATCGGAGGTGACACTGAAGCTTTCTTT. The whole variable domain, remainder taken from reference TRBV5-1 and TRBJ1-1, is KAGVTQTPRYLIKTRGQQVTLSCSPISGHRSVSWYQQTPGQGLQFLFEYFSETQRNKGNFPGRFSGRQFSNSRSEMNVSTLELGDSALYLCASSLWAKIGGDTEAFFGQGTRLTVV.

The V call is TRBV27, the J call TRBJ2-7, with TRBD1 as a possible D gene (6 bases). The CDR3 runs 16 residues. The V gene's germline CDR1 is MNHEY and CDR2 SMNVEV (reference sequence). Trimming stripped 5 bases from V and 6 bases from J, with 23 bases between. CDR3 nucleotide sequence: TGTGCCAGCAGTACCGGACAGTTCTTCCTCTCCGGCGAGCAGTACTTC. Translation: CASSTGQFFLSGEQYF.

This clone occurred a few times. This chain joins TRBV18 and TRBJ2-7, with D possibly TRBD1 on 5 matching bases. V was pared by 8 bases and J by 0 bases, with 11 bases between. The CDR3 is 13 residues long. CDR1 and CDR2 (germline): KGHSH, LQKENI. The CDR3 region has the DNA TGTGCCAGCGCCCAGGGTTTCTCCTACGAGCAGTACTTC. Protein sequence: CASAQGFSYEQYF. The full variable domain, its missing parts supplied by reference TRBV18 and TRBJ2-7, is NAGVMQNPRHLVRRRGQEARLRCSPMKGHSHVYWYRQLPEEGLKFMVYLQKENIIDESGMPKERFSAEFPKEGPSILRIQQVVRGDSAAYFCASAQGFSYEQYFGPGTRLTVT.

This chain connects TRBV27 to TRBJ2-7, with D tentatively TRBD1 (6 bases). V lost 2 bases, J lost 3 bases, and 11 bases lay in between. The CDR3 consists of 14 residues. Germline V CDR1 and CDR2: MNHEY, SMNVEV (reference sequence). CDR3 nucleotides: TGTGCCAGCAGTTTAAGTTTAGGGGGCTACGAGCAGTACTTC. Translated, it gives CASSLSLGGYEQYF.

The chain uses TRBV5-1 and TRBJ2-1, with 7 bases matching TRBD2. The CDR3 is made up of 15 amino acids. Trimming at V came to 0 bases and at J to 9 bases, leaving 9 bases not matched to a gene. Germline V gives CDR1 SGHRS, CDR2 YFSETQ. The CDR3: CASSLGNLGGSEQFF. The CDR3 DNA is TGCGCCAGCAGCTTGGGAAACCTGGGGGGGAGTGAGCAGTTCTTC.

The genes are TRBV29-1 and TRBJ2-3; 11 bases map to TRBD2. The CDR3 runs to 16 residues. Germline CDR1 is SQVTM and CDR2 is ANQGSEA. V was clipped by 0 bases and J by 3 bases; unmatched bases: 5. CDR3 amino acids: CSVEDRSSGGTDTQYF. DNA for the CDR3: TGCAGCGTTGAAGATCGGTCTAGCGGGGGGACAGATACGCAGTATTTT.

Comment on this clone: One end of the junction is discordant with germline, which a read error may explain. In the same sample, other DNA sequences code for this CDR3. The CDR3 DNA reads as TGTGCCAGCAACTTAGGGCCGAACACTGAAGCTTTCTTT. Its translation: CASNLGPNTEAFF. V is TRBV7-3 and J is TRBJ1-1; D unclear. This CDR3 spans 13 amino acids. In germline, CDR1 is SGHTA, CDR2 FQGTGA. Complete variable domain (other parts from reference TRBV7-3 and TRBJ1-1): GAGVSQTPSNKVTEKGKYVELRCDPISGHTALYWYRQSLGQGPEFLIYFQGTGAADDSGLPNDRFFAVRPEGSVSTLKIQRTERGDSAVYLCASNLGPNTEAFFGQGTRLTVV.

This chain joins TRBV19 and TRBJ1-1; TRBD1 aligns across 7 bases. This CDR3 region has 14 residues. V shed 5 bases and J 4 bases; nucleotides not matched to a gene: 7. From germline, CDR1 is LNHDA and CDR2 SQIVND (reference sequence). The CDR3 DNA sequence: TGTGCCAGTAGTTTCCGGGACAGTGGCACTGAAGCTTTCTTT. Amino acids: CASSFRDSGTEAFF. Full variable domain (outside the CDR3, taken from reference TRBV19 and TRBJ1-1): DGGITQSPKYLFRKEGQNVTLSCEQNLNHDAMYWYRQDPGQGLRLIYYSQIVNDFQKGDIAEGYSVSREKKESFPLTVTSAQKNPTAFYLCASSFRDSGTEAFFGQGTRLTVV.

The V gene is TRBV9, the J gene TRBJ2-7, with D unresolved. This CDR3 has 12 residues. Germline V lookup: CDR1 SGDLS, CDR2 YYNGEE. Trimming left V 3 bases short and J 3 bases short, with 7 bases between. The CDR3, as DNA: TGTGCCAGCAGCGGGAGTGGCTACGAGCAGTACTTC. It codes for CASSGSGYEQYF. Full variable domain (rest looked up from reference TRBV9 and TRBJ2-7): DSGVTQTPKHLITATGQRVTLRCSPRSGDLSVYWYQQSLDQGLQFLIQYYNGEERAKGNILERFSAQQFPDLHSELNLSSLELGDSALYFCASSGSGYEQYFGPGTRLTVT.

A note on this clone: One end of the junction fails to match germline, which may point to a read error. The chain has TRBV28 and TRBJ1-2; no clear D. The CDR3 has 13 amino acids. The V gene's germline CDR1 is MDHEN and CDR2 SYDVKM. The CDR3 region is CASSLLPNYGYPF. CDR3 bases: TGTGCCAGCAGTTTATTACCAAACTATGGCTACCCCTTC.

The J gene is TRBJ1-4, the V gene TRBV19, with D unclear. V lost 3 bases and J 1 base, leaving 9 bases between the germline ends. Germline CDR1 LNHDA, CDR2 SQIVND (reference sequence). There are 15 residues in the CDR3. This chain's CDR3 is CASSMNGQTNEKLFF. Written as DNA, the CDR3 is TGTGCCAGTAGTATGAATGGGCAAACTAATGAAAAACTGTTTTTT. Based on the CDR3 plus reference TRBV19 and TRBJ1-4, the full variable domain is DGGITQSPKYLFRKEGQNVTLSCEQNLNHDAMYWYRQDPGQGLRLIYYSQIVNDFQKGDIAEGYSVSREKKESFPLTVTSAQKNPTAFYLCASSMNGQTNEKLFFGSGTQLSVL.

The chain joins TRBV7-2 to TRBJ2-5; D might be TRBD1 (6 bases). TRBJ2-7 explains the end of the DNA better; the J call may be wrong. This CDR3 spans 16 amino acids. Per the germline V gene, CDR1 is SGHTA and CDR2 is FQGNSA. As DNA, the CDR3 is TGTGCCAGCAGCCTAACAGACCGGGACACCTTCTACGAGCAGTACTTC. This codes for CASSLTDRDTFYEQYF.

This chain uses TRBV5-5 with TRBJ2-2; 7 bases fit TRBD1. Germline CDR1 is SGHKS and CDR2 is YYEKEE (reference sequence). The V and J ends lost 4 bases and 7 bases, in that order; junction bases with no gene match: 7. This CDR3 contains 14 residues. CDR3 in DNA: TGTGCCAGCAGCCTTGGGACAGACCGCGGGGAGCTGTTTTTT. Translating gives CASSLGTDRGELFF.

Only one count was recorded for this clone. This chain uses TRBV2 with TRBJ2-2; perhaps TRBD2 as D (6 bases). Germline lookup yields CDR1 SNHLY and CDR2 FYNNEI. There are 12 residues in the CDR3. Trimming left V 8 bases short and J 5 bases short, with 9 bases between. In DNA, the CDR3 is TGTGCCAGCCTGGGGGGAACCGGGGAGCTGTTTTTT. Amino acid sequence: CASLGGTGELFF. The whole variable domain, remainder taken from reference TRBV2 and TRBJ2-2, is EPEVTQTPSHQVTQMGQEVILRCVPISNHLYFYWYRQILGQKVEFLVSFYNNEISEKSEIFDDQFSVERPDGSNFTLKIRSTKLEDSAMYFCASLGGTGELFFGEGSRLTVL.

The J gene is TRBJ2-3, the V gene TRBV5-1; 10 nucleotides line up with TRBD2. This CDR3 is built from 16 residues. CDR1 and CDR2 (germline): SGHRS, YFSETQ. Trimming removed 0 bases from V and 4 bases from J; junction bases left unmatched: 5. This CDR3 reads CASSLAGTSGADTQYF. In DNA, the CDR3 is TGCGCCAGCAGCTTGGCCGGTACTAGCGGGGCAGATACGCAGTATTTT.

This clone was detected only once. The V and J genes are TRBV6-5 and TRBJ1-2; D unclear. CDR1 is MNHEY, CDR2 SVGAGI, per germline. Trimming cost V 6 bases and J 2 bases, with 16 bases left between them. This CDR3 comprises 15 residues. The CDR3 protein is CASSYEGRENYGYTF. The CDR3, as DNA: TGTGCCAGCAGCTATGAGGGCAGAGAAAACTATGGCTACACCTTC.

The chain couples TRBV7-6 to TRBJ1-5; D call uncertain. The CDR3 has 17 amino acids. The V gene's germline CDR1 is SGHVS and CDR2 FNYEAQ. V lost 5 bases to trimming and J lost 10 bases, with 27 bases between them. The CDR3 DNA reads TGTGCCAGCAGCCCTGGGAGCAGCTCTTTCCCGGGAAGTCCCCAGCATTTT. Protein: CASSPGSSSFPGSPQHF.

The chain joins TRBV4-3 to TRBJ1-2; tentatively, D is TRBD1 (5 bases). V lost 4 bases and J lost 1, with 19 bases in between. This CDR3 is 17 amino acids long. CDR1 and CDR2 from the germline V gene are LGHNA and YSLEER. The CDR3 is CASSLGPGLQDNYGYTF. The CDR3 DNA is TGCGCCAGCAGCCTCGGCCCGGGCCTACAGGATAACTATGGCTACACCTTC.

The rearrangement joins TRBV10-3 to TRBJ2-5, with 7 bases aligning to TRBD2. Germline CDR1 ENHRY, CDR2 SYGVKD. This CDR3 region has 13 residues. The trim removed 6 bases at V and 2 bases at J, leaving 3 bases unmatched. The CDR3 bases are TGTGCCATCAGCGGGACTAAACAAGAGACCCAGTACTTC. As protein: CAISGTKQETQYF.

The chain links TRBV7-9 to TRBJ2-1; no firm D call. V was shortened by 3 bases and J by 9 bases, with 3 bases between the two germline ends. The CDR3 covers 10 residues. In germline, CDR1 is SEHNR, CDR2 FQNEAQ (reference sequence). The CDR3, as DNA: TGTGCCAGCAGCTTGAGTGAGCAGTTCTTC. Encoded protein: CASSLSEQFF.

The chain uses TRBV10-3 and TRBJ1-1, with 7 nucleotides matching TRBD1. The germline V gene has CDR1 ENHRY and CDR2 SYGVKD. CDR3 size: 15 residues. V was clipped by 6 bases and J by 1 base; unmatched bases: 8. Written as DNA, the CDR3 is TGTGCCATCAGGCGGGACAGAGGTGAGAACACTGAAGCTTTCTTT. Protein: CAIRRDRGENTEAFF.

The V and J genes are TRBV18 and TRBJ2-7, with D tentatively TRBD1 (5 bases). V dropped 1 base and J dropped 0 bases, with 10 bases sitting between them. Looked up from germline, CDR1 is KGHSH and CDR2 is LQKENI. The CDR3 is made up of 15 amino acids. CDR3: CASSPLPRDSYEQYF. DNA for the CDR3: TGTGCCAGCTCACCACTTCCCAGGGACTCCTACGAGCAGTACTTC.

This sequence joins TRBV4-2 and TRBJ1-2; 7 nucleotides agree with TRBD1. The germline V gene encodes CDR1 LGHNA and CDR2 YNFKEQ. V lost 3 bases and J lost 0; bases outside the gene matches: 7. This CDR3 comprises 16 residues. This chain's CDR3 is CASSHTGTAANYGYTF. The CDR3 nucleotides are TGTGCCAGCAGCCATACCGGGACAGCGGCTAACTATGGCTACACCTTC.

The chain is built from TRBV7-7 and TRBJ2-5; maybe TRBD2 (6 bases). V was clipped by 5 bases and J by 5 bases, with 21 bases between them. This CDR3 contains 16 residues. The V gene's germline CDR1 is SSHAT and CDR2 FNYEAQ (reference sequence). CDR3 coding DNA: TGTGCCAGCAGCCGCGGGTCTCGGTCTGGAGGGGAGACCCAGTACTTC. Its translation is CASSRGSRSGGETQYF.

The CDR3 DNA sequence: TGCGCCAGCAGCCAAGAGGCAGGGGGTTTGGGGGCCAACGTCCTGACTTTC. Its protein is CASSQEAGGLGANVLTF. The V gene is TRBV4-3, the J gene TRBJ2-6; 7 positions match TRBD1. Germline V CDR1 and CDR2: LGHNA, YSLEER. Unmatched junction bases numbered 6, after V lost 0 bases and J lost 4 bases. This CDR3 is built from 17 residues.